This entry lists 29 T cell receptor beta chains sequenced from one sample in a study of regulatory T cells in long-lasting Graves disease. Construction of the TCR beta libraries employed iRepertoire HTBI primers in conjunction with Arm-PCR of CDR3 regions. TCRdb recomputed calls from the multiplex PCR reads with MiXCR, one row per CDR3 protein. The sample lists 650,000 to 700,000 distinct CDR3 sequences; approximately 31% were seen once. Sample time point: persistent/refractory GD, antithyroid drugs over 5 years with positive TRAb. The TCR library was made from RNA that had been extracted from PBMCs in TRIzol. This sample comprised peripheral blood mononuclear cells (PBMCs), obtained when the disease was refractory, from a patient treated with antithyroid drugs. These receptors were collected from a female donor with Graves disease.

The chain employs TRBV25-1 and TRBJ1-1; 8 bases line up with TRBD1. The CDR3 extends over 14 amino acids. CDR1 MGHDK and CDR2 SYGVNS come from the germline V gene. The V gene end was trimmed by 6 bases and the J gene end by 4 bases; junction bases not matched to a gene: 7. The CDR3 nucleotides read TGTGCCAGCAGGTCGACAGGGGAGGGCACTGAAGCTTTCTTT. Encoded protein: CASRSTGEGTEAFF.

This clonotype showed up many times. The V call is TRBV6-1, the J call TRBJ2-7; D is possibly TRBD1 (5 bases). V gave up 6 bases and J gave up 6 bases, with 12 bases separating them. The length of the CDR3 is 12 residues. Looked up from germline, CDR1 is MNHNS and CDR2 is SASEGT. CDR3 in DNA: TGTGCCAGCAGGCCCTCCCAGGGCGAGCAGTACTTC. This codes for CASRPSQGEQYF.

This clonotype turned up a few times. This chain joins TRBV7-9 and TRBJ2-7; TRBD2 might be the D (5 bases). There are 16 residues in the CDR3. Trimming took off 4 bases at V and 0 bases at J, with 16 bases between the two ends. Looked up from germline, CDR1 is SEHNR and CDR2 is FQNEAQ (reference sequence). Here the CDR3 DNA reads TGTGCCAGCAGCTGGGCAAGCGGTCCCGCCTCCTACGAGCAGTACTTC. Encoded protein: CASSWASGPASYEQYF.

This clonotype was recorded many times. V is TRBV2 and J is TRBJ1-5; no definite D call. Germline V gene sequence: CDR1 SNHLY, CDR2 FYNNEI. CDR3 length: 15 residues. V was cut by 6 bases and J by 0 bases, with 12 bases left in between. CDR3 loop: CASSHREYSNQPQHF. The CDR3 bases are TGTGCCAGCAGCCACAGAGAGTATAGCAATCAGCCCCAGCATTTT.

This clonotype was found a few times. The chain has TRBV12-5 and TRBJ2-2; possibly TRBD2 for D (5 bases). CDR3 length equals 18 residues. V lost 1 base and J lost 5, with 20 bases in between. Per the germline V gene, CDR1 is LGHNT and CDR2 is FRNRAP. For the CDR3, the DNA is TGTGCTAGTGGTTTGGGGTTCGGTCTAGGAGGAAGGACCGGGGAGCTGTTTTTT. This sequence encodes CASGLGFGLGGRTGELFF.

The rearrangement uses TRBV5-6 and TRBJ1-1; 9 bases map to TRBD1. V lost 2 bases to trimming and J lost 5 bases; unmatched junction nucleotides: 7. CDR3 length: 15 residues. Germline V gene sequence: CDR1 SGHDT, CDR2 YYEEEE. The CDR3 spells CASSLTGGVWTEAFF. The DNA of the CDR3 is TGTGCCAGCAGCTTAACAGGGGGCGTCTGGACTGAAGCTTTCTTT.

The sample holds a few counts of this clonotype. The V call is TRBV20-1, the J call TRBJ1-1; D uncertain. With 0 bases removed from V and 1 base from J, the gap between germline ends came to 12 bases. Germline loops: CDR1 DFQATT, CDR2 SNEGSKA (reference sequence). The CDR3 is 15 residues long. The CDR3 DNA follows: TGCAGTGCTAGAGATTTTGGAGTGGGGAACACTGAAGCTTTCTTT. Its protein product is CSARDFGVGNTEAFF.

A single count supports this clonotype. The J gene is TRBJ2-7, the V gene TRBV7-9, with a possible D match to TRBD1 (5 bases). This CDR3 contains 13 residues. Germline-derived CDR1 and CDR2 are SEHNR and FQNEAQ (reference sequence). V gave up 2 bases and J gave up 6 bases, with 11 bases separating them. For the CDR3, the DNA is TGTGCCAGCAGCTTAAATGGGGCCTCCGAGCAGTACTTC. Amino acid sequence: CASSLNGASEQYF.

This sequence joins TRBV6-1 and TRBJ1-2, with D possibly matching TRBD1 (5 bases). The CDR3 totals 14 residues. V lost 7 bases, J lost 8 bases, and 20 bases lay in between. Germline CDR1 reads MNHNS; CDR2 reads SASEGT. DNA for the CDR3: TGTGCCAGCAAACAAAATTGGCAGGGAAGAGGCTACACCTTC. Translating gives CASKQNWQGRGYTF.

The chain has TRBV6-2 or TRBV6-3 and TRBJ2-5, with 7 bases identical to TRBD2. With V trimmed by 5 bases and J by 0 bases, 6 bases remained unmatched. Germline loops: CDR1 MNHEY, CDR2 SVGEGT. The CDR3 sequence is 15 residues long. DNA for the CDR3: TGTGCCAGCAGTGGACTAGGGGAGTACCAAGAGACCCAGTACTTC. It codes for CASSGLGEYQETQYF.

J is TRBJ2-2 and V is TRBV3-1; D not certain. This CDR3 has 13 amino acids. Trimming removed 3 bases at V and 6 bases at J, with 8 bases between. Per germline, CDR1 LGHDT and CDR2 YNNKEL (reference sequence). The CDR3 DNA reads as TGTGCCAGCAGCCAGGGCGTTTCCGGGGAGCTGTTTTTT. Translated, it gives CASSQGVSGELFF.

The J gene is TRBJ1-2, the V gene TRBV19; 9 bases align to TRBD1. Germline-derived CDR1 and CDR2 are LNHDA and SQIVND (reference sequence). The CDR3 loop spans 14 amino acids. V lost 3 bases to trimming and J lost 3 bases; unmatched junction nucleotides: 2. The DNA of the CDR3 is TGTGCCAGTAGTATCCGGGACAGGGACTATGGCTACACCTTC. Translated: CASSIRDRDYGYTF.

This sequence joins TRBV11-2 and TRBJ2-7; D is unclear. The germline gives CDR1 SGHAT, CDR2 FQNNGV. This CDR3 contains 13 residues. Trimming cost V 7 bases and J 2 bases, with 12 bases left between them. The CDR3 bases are TGTGCCAGCACCCCGCCTAGTACCTACGAGCAGTACTTC. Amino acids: CASTPPSTYEQYF.

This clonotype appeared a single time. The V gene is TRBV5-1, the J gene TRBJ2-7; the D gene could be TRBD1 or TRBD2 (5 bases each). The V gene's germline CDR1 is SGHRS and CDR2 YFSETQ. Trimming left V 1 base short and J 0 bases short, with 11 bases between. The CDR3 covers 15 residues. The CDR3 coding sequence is TGCGCCAGCAGCTTGATGGGACGGGACTCCTACGAGCAGTACTTC. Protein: CASSLMGRDSYEQYF.

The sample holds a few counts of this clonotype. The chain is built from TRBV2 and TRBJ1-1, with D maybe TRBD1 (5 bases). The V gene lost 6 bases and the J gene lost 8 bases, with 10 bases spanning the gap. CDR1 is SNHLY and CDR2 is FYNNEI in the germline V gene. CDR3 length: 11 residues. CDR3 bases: TGTGCCAGCAGCAGGGTTAAGGAAGCTTTCTTT. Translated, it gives CASSRVKEAFF.

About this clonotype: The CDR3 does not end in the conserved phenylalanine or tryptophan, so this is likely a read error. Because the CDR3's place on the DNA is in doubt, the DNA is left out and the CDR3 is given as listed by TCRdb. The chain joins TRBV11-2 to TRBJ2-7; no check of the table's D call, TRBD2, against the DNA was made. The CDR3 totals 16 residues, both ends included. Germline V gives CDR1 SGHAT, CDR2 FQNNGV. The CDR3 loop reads CASSFRIPGASGSPAL.

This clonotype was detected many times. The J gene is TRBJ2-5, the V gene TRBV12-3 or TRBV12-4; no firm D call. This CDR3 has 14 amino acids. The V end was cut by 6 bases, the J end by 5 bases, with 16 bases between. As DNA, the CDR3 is TGTGCCAGCAGAGCAGGAAGGTTCTGGGAGACCCAGTACTTC. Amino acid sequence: CASRAGRFWETQYF.

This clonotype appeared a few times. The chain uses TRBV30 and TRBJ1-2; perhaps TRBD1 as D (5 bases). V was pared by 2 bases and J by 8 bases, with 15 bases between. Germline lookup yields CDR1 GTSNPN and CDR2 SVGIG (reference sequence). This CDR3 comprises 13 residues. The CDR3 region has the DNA TGTGCCTGGAGTTGGGGCCGGGACGGGGGCTACACCTTC. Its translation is CAWSWGRDGGYTF.

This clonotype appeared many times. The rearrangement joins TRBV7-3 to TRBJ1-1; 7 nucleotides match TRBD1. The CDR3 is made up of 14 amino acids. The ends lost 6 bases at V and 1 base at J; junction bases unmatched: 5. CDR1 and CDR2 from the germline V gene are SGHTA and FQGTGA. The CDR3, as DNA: TGTGCCAGCAGTTCGGGACAGCCGAACACTGAAGCTTTCTTT. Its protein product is CASSSGQPNTEAFF.

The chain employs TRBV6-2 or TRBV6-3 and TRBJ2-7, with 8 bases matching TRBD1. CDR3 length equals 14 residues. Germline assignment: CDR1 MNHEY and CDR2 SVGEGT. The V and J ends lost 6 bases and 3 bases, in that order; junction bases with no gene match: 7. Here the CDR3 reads CASSQTGVDYEQYF. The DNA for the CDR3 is TGTGCCAGCAGCCAGACAGGGGTTGACTACGAGCAGTACTTC.

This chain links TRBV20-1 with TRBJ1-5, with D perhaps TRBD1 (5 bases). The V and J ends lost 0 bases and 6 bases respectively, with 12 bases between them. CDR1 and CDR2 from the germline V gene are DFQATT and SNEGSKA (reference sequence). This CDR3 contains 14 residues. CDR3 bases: TGCAGTGCTAGAGAAGGTCAGGGTACTCAGCCCCAGCATTTT. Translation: CSAREGQGTQPQHF.

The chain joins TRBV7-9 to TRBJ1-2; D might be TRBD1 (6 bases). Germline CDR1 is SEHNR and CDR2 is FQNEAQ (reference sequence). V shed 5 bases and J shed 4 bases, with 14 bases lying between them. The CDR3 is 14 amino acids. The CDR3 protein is CASSSADSLYGYTF. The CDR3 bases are TGTGCCAGCAGCAGCGCGGACAGCCTCTATGGCTACACCTTC.

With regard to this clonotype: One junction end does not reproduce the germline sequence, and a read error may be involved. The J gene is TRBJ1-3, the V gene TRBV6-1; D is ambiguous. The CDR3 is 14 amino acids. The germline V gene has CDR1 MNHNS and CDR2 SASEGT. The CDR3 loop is CASRSGPSGDTIYF. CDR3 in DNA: TGTGCCAGCAGGTCCGGGCCCTCTGGAGACACCATATATTTT.

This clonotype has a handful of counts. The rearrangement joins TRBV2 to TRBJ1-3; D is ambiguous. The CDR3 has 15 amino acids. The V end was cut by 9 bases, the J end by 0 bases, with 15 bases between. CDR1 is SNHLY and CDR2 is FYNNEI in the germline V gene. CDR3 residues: CARRVTGSSGNTIYF. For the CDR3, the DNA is TGTGCCAGGAGAGTGACGGGGAGCTCTGGAAACACCATATATTTT.

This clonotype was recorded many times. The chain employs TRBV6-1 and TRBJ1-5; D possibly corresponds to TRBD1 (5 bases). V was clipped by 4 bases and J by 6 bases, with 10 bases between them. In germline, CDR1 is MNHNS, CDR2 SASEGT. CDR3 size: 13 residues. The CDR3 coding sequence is TGTGCCAGCAGTGCCGGGGGTATTCAGCCCCAGCATTTT. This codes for CASSAGGIQPQHF.

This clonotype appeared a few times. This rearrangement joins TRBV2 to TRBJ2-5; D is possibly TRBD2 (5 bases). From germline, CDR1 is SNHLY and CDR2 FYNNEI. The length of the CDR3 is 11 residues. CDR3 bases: TGTGCTAAGCGGATCCAAGAGACCCAGTACTTC. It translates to CAKRIQETQYF.

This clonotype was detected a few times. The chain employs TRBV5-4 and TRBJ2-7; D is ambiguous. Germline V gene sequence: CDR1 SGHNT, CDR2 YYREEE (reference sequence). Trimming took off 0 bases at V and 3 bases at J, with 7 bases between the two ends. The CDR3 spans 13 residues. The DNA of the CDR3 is TGTGCCAGCAGCTTGGGGGTTGACTACGAGCAGTACTTC. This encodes CASSLGVDYEQYF. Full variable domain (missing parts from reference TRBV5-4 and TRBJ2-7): ETGVTQSPTHLIKTRGQQVTLRCSSQSGHNTVSWYQQALGQGPQFIFQYYREEENGRGNFPPRFSGLQFPNYSSELNVNALELDDSALYLCASSLGVDYEQYFGPGTRLTVT.

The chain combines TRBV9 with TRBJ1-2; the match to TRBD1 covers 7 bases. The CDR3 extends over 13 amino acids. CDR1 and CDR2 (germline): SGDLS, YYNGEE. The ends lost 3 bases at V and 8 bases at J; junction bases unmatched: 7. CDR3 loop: CASSAETGVGYTF. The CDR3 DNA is TGTGCCAGCAGCGCGGAAACAGGGGTCGGCTACACCTTC.

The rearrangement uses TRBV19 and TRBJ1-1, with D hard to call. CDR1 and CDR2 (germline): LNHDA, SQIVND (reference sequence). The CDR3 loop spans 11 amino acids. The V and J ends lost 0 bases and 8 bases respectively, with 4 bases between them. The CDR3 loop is CASSIEGEAFF. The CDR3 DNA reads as TGTGCCAGTAGTATAGAGGGGGAAGCTTTCTTT.